What follows describes a single T cell receptor beta chain. The data originate from a study of monozygotic twins with inflammatory bowel disease. Each CDR3 protein gets one entry in TCRdb, which reprocessed the 5' RACE reads and gives no DNA. Seen in this sample are 400,000 to 500,000 distinct CDR3 sequences; the ten most common clones hold roughly 2.5%. Looked up from germline, CDR1 is MDHEN and CDR2 is SYDVKM. The CDR3 extends over 14 amino acids. This chain connects TRBV28 to TRBJ2-1; TCRdb gives TRBD1 as the D gene, but with no DNA this cannot be confirmed. The TCR was taken from a human donor with ulcerative colitis or Crohn's disease, or a healthy co-twin of an affected twin (not recorded which). Input material: blood. The CDR3 reads CASKIGGPGGEQFF.